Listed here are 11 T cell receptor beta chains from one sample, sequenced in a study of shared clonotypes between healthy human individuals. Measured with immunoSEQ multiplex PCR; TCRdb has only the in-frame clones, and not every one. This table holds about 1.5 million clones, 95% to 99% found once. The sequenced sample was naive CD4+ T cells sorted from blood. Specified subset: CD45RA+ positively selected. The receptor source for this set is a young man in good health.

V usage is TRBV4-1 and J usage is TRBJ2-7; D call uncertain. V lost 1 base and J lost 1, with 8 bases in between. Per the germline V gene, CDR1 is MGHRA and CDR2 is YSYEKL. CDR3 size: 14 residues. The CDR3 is CASSQGGPSYEQYF. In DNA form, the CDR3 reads TGCGCCAGCAGCCAAGGGGGTCCGTCCTACGAGCAGTACTTC.

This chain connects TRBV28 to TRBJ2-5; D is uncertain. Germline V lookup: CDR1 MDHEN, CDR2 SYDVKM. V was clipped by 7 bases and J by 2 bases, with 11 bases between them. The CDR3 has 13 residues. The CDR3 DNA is TGTGCCAGCATCAAGCGCGGACAAGAGACCCAGTACTTC. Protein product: CASIKRGQETQYF.

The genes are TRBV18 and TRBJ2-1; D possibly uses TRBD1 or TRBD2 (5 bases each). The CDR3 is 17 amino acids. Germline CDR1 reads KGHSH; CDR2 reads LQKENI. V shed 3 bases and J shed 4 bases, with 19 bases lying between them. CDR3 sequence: CASSPGDPPYSYNEQFF. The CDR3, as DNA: TGTGCCAGCTCACCTGGGGACCCTCCTTACAGTTACAATGAGCAGTTCTTC.

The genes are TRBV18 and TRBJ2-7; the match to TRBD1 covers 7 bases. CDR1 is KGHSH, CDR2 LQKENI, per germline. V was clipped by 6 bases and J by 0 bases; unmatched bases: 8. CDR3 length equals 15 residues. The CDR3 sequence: CASSPQGVSSYEQYF. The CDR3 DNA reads TGTGCCAGCTCGCCCCAGGGGGTAAGCTCCTACGAGCAGTACTTC.

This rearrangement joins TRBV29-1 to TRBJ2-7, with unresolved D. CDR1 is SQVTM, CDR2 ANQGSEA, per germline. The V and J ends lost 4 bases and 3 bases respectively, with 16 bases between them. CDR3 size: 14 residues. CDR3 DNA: TGCAGCGTTGGAGGAGAAGACCCAGTCTACGAGCAGTACTTC. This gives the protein CSVGGEDPVYEQYF.

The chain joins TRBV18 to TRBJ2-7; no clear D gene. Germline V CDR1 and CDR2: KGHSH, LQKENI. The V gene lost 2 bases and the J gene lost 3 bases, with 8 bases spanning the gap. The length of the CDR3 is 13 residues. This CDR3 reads CASSPGINYEQYF. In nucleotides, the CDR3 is TGTGCCAGCTCACCAGGAATAAACTACGAGCAGTACTTC.

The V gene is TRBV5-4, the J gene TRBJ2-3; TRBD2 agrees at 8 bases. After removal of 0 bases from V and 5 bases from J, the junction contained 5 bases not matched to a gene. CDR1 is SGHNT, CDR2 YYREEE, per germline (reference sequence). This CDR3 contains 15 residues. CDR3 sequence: CASSLASGSRDTQYF. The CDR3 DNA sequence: TGTGCCAGCAGCTTGGCGAGCGGGAGCCGAGATACGCAGTATTTT.

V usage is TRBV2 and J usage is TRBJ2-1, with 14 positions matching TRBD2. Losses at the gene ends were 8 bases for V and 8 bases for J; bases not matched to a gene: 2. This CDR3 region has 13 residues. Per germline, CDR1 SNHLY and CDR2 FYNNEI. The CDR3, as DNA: TGTGCCAGCTCGACTAGCGGGAGGGATGAGCAGTTCTTC. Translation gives CASSTSGRDEQFF.

The DNA for the CDR3 is TGTGCCAGCAGGGCGGGGCAGGAACTCAATCAGCCCCAGCATTTT. Its protein product is CASRAGQELNQPQHF. This chain connects TRBV11-2 to TRBJ1-5; perhaps TRBD1 as D (5 bases). The CDR3 loop spans 15 amino acids. Germline CDR1 reads SGHAT; CDR2 reads FQNNGV. V was trimmed by 6 bases and J by 3 bases, leaving 15 bases between them.

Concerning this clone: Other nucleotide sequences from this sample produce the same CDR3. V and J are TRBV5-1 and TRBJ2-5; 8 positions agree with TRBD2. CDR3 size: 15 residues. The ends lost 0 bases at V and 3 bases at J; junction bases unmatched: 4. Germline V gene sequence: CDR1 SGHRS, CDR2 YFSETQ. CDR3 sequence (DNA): TGCGCCAGCAGCTTGGCAACGGGAGGGGAAGAGACCCAGTACTTC. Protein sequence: CASSLATGGEETQYF.

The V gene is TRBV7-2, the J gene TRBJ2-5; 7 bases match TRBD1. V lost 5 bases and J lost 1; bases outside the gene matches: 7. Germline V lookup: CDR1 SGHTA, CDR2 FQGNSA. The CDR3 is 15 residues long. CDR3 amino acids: CASSTQTGIQETQYF. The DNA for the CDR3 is TGTGCCAGCAGCACCCAGACAGGGATCCAAGAGACCCAGTACTTC. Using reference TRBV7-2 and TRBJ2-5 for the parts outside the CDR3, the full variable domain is GAGVSQSPSNKVTEKGKDVELRCDPISGHTALYWYRQSLGQGLEFLIYFQGNSAPDKSGLPSDRFSAERTGGSVSTLTIQRTQQEDSAVYLCASSTQTGIQETQYFGPGTRLLVL.